The 9 T cell receptor beta chains below were found in one sample sequenced in a study of cytomegalovirus exposure and HLA in healthy donors. The primer mix had 60 Vbeta and 13 Jbeta primers. TCRdb keeps only in-frame clones here, not all; method: immunoSEQ multiplex PCR. Among some 110,000 clones listed, approximately 80% were seen once. Sequencing was done on a sample of PBMCs. Receptors originate from a middle-aged man in good health and CMV-seropositive.

J is TRBJ1-4 and V is TRBV30, with 7 bases matching TRBD1. The CDR3 length is 15 residues. CDR1 is GTSNPN, CDR2 SVGIG, per germline (reference sequence). The junction had 8 bases not matched to a gene; V was cut back by 0 bases and J by 7 bases. In DNA, the CDR3 is TGTGCCTGGAGTGTACTTAGGGGGCCCGGTGAAAAACTGTTTTTT. It translates to CAWSVLRGPGEKLFF.

The rearrangement joins TRBV30 to TRBJ1-2; D is perhaps TRBD1 (6 bases). Trimming pared 0 bases from V and 8 bases from J, leaving 16 bases between. The CDR3 runs 14 residues. Germline CDR1 reads GTSNPN; CDR2 reads SVGIG (reference sequence). For the CDR3, the DNA is TGTGCCTGGAGTGTAAGGGACGGGACACTAGGCTACACCTTC. This codes for CAWSVRDGTLGYTF.

The chain combines TRBV7-2 with TRBJ2-2, with a weak D call TRBD1 (6 bases). Trimming took 7 bases from V and 3 from J, leaving 12 bases between them. The germline V gene encodes CDR1 SGHTA and CDR2 FQGNSA. This CDR3 is 14 amino acids long. CDR3 sequence (DNA): TGTGCCAGCACAGGACAGCCTCACACCGGGGAGCTGTTTTTT. Translation gives CASTGQPHTGELFF.

The chain is built from TRBV18 and TRBJ2-1; 7 positions match TRBD2. V lost 3 bases and J lost 6; bases outside the gene matches: 17. The CDR3 contains 18 residues. Looked up from germline, CDR1 is KGHSH and CDR2 is LQKENI. The CDR3 coding sequence is TGTGCCAGCTCACCCTGGGCAGGACTAGGGCCTGGGAGCAATGAGCAGTTCTTC. It translates to CASSPWAGLGPGSNEQFF.

The CDR3 protein is CASSEIGVGEKLFF. The CDR3 DNA sequence: TGTGCCAGCAGTGAAATAGGGGTCGGTGAAAAACTGTTTTTT. J is TRBJ1-4 and V is TRBV6-1; weak D call: TRBD1 (5 bases). Germline V gene sequence: CDR1 MNHNS, CDR2 SASEGT. CDR3 length: 14 amino acids. Trimming took 2 bases from V and 7 from J, leaving 11 bases between them.

V and J are TRBV6-6 and TRBJ2-7, with a tentative D call TRBD1 (6 bases). This CDR3 is 14 amino acids long. V lost 3 bases to trimming and J lost 2 bases, with 11 bases between them. Looked up from germline, CDR1 is MNHNY and CDR2 is SVGAGI (reference sequence). CDR3 nucleotide sequence: TGTGCCAGCAGTTATGCGAGGGACACCTACGAGCAGTACTTC. It codes for CASSYARDTYEQYF.

This clone was found once. Other DNA sequences of this sample code for an identical CDR3. V usage is TRBV7-8 and J usage is TRBJ1-2; 11 nucleotides agree with TRBD1. Germline V gene sequence: CDR1 SGHVS, CDR2 FQNEAQ. Trimming at V came to 5 bases and at J to 4 bases, leaving 6 bases not matched to a gene. The CDR3 covers 15 residues. The DNA of the CDR3 is TGTGCCAGCAGCCCAGGACAGGGGGCAGGCTATGGCTACACCTTC. Its protein product is CASSPGQGAGYGYTF.

V and J are TRBV5-5 and TRBJ2-5; a possible D gene is TRBD1 (5 bases). Germline CDR1 reads SGHKS; CDR2 reads YYEKEE (reference sequence). Trimming pared 4 bases from V and 2 bases from J, leaving 9 bases between. The CDR3 length is 13 residues. CDR3 bases: TGTGCCAGCAGCGCACAGGTGCAAGAGACCCAGTACTTC. This translates into CASSAQVQETQYF.

This clone appeared a single time. The V call is TRBV4-3, the J call TRBJ1-1, with 9 bases that match TRBD1. The CDR3 extends over 17 amino acids. With 1 base clipped from V and 6 bases from J, the junction kept 12 bases outside the gene matches. Looked up from germline, CDR1 is LGHNA and CDR2 is YSLEER. Here the CDR3 DNA reads TGCGCCAGCAGCCAAGGTCTCGGCGGGACAGGGACGCCTGAAGCTTTCTTT. Translating gives CASSQGLGGTGTPEAFF.